One and the same sample provided the 4 T cell receptor beta chains below, sequenced in a study of T-cell reconstitution after alpha-beta-depleted transplantation in children. Unique molecular identifiers were incorporated when the TCRbeta library was constructed. Each CDR3 protein is one row after TCRdb ran MiXCR on the PCR reads. The repertoire consists of about 420,000 distinct CDR3 sequences, with about a tenth occurring once and the leading ten covering approximately 5%. The sequencing here drew on PBMCs from the stem cell graft donor, taken from the stem cell graft. The origin of the receptors is a human donor who donated a stem cell graft to a child with acute myeloid leukemia.

In its sample, this clonotype was seen a few times. The gene calls are TRBV4-3 and TRBJ2-3; unclear D gene. The CDR3 is 14 amino acids. Trimming shortened V by 1 base and J by 2 bases, and 7 bases separated the two germline ends. Germline V gene data show CDR1 as LGHNA and CDR2 as YSLEER. CDR3 amino acids: CASSQGRTTDTQYF. Here the CDR3 DNA reads TGCGCCAGCAGCCAAGGGCGGACCACAGATACGCAGTATTTT.

This clonotype was detected a few times. V usage is TRBV6-2 or TRBV6-3 and J usage is TRBJ2-6; 10 nucleotides align to TRBD1. Germline trimming cut 6 bases from V and 0 bases from J; bases unmatched to any gene: 14. Per the germline V gene, CDR1 is MNHEY and CDR2 is SVGEGT. This CDR3 region has 20 residues. DNA for the CDR3: TGTGCCAGCAGCTCTAAACGCCCGGGACAGGGGAGCTCTGGGGCCAACGTCCTGACTTTC. This codes for CASSSKRPGQGSSGANVLTF.

This clonotype has at least ten counts. This chain uses TRBV20-1 with TRBJ2-1; 14 bases are a match to TRBD2. The CDR3 has 18 amino acids. The germline V gene encodes CDR1 DFQATT and CDR2 SNEGSKA (reference sequence). J was trimmed by 13 bases and V by 1 base; bases with no gene match: 18. The CDR3 loop reads CSARALLRTSGRTARQFF. The CDR3 DNA sequence: TGCAGTGCTAGAGCTCTCCTTCGGACTAGCGGGAGGACTGCGAGACAGTTCTTC.

The table lists this clonotype with a few counts. The chain has TRBV5-5 and TRBJ2-5; D is perhaps TRBD2 (5 bases). V gave up 0 bases and J gave up 5 bases, with 17 bases separating them. The germline CDR1 and CDR2 sequences are SGHKS and YYEKEE (reference sequence). The CDR3 is 16 residues long. The CDR3 bases are TGTGCCAGCAGCTTGGTGGGCGGAGGAAATAGGGAGACCCAGTACTTC. Amino acids: CASSLVGGGNRETQYF.